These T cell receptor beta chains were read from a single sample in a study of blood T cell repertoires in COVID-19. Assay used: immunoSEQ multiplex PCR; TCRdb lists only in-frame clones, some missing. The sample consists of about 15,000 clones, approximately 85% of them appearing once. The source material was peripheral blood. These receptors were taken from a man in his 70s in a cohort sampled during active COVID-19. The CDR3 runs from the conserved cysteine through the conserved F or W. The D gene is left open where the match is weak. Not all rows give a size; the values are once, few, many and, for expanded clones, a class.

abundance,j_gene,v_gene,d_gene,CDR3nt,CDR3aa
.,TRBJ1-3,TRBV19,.,TGTGCCAGTAGTATGGGGGCAGGGCCCGGAAACACCATATATTTT,CASSMGAGPGNTIYF
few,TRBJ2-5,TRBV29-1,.,TGCAGCGTGCTCCGGGACTCTGGGGTTGAGACCCAGTACTTC,CSVLRDSGVETQYF
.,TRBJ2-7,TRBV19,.,TGTGCCAGTAGTGAACGGGACTACGAGCAGTACTTC,CASSERDYEQYF
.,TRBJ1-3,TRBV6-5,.,TGTGCCACCAGGATGGAGGGCGGAAACACCATATATTTT,CATRMEGGNTIYF
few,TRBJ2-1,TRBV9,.,TGTGCCAGCAGCGTAAGGCTGGGAGGCAGGTACAATGAGCAGTTCTTC,CASSVRLGGRYNEQFF
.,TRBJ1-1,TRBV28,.,TGTGCCAGCAGTTCCGGGGGCACTGAAGCTTTCTTT,CASSSGGTEAFF
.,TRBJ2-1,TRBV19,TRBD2,TGTGCCAGTAGTATAGATCTGGGGTTAGCGGGGAATGAGCAGTTCTTC,CASSIDLGLAGNEQFF
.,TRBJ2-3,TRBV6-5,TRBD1,TGTGCCAGCAGAACAACCGGGACAGGGGTTGGTACGCAGTATTTT,CASRTTGTGVGTQYF
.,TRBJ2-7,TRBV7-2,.,TGTGCCAGCAGCTTAGGTTTTTCTAACTACGAGCAGTACTTC,CASSLGFSNYEQYF
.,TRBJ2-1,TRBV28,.,TGTGCCAGCGGGACAACCAGCTCCTACAATGAGCAGTTCTTC,CASGTTSSYNEQFF
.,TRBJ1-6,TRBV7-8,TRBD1,TGTTCCAGCAGCACTACAGGGGAGATGGAGAATTCACCCCTCCACTTT,CSSSTTGEMENSPLHF
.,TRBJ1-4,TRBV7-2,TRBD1,TGTGCCAGCAGCTCTAACAGGGGGAATGAAAAACTGTTTTTT,CASSSNRGNEKLFF
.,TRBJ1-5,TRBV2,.,TGTGCCAGCAGTGTCCCCCCCGGGCGGGGACAGCCCCAGCATTTT,CASSVPPGRGQPQHF
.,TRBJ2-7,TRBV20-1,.,TGCAGTGCGCTGGACAGCTACGAGCAGTACTTC,CSALDSYEQYF
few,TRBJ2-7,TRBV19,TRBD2,TGTGCCAGTAGTCCCAGACTAGCGGGAGGGCCGACCTACGAGCAGTACTTC,CASSPRLAGGPTYEQYF
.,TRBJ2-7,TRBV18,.,TGTGCCAGCTCACCACCTACAGGGATCGAGCAGTACTTC,CASSPPTGIEQYF
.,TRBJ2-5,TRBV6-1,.,TGTGCCAGCAGTGAAGGACCTCAGGGGAACGGAGAGACCCAGTACTTC,CASSEGPQGNGETQYF